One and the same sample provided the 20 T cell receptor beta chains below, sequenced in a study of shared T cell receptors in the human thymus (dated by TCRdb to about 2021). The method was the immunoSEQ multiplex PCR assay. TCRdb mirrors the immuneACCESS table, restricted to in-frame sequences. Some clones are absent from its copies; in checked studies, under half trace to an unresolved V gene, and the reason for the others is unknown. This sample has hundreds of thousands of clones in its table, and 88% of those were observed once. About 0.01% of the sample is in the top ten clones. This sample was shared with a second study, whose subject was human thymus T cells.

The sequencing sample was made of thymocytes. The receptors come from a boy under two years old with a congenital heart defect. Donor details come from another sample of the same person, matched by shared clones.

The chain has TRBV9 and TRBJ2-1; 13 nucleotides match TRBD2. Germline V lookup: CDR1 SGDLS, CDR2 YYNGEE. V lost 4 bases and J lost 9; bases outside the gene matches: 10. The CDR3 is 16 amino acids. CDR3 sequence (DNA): TGTGCCAGCAGCTTAACCGGGACTAGCGGGAATAGTGAGCAGTTCTTC. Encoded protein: CASSLTGTSGNSEQFF. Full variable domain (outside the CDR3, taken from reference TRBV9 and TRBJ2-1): DSGVTQTPKHLITATGQRVTLRCSPRSGDLSVYWYQQSLDQGLQFLIQYYNGEERAKGNILERFSAQQFPDLHSELNLSSLELGDSALYFCASSLTGTSGNSEQFFGPGTRLTVL.

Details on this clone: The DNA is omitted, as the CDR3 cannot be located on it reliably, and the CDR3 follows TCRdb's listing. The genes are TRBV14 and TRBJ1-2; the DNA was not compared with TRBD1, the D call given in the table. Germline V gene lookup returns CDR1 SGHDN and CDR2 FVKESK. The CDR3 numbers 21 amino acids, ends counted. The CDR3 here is CASSQEGQGLAMATPSVGYTF.

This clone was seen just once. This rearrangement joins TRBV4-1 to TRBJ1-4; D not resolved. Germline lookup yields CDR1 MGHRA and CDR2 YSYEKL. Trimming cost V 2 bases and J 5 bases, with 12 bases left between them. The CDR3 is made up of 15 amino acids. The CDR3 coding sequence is TGCGCCAGCAGCCAACCTCCCAGGAAAAATGAAAAACTGTTTTTT. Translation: CASSQPPRKNEKLFF.

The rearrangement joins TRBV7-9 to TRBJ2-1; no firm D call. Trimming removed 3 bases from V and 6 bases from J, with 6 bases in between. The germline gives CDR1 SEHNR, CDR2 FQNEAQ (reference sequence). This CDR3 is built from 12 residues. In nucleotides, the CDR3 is TGTGCCAGCAGCTTGGTGAGCAATGAGCAGTTCTTC. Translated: CASSLVSNEQFF.

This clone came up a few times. Here the CDR3 reads CASRADRMNTEAFF. The CDR3 DNA reads TGTGCCAGCAGGGCGGACAGAATGAACACTGAAGCTTTCTTT. This chain connects TRBV2 to TRBJ1-1; a possible D gene is TRBD1 (6 bases). The ends were cut back, 6 bases at V and 0 bases at J, with 11 bases in the middle. The CDR3 consists of 14 residues. Germline lookup yields CDR1 SNHLY and CDR2 FYNNEI.

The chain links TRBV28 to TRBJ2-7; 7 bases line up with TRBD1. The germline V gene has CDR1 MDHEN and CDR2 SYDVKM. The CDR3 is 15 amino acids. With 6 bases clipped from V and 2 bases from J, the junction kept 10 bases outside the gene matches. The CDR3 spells CASRIAGTATYEQYF. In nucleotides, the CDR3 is TGTGCCAGCAGGATAGCCGGGACAGCCACCTACGAGCAGTACTTC.

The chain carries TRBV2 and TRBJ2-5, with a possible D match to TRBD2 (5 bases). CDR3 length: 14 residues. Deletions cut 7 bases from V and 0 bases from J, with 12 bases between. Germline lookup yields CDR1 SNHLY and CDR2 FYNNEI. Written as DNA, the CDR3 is TGTGCCAGCACGATTCAGCGGAACCAAGAGACCCAGTACTTC. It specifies CASTIQRNQETQYF. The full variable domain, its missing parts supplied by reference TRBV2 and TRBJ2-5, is EPEVTQTPSHQVTQMGQEVILRCVPISNHLYFYWYRQILGQKVEFLVSFYNNEISEKSEIFDDQFSVERPDGSNFTLKIRSTKLEDSAMYFCASTIQRNQETQYFGPGTRLLVL.

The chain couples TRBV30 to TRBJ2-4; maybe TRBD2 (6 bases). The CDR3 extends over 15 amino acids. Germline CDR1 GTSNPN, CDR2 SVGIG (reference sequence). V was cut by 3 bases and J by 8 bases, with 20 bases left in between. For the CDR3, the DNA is TGTGCCTGGAGGGCGGGACTCCACATTGGGGACATTCAGTACTTC. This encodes CAWRAGLHIGDIQYF.

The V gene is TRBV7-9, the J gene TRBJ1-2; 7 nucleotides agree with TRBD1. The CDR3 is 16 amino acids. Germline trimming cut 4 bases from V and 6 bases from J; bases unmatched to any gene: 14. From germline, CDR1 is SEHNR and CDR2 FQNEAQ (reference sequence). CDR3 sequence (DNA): TGTGCCAGCAGCTCCGACAGGGTTGGGTTTAAGGATGGCTACACCTTC. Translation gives CASSSDRVGFKDGYTF.

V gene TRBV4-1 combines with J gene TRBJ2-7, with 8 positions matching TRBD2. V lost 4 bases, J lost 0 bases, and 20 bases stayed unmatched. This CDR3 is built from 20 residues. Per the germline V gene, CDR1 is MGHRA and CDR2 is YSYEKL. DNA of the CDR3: TGCGCCAGCAGCCCCTCGAGTGTGACTAGCGTGTCCGGGGGCTCCTACGAGCAGTACTTC. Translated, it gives CASSPSSVTSVSGGSYEQYF.

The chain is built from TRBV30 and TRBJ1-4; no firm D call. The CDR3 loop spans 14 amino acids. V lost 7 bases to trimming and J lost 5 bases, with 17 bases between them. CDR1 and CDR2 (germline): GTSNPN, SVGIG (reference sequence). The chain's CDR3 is CASHGTVENEKLFF. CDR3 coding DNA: TGTGCCTCCCATGGAACAGTAGAGAATGAAAAACTGTTTTTT.

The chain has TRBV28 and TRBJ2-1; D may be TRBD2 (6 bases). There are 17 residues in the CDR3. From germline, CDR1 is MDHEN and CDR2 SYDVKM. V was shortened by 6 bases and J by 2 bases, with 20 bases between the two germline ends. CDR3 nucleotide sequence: TGTGCCAGCAGGCCTTGGACAAGCGGGCGCCCCTACAATGAGCAGTTCTTC. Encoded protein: CASRPWTSGRPYNEQFF. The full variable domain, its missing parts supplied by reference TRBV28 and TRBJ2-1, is DVKVTQSSRYLVKRTGEKVFLECVQDMDHENMFWYRQDPGLGLRLIYFSYDVKMKEKGDIPEGYSVSREKKERFSLILESASTNQTSMYLCASRPWTSGRPYNEQFFGPGTRLTVL.

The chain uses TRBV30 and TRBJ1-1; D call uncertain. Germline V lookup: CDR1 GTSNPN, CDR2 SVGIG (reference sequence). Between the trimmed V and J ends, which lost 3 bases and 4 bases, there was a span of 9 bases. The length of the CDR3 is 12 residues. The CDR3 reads CAWSAAGTEAFF. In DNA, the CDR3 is TGTGCCTGGAGCGCCGCCGGCACTGAAGCTTTCTTT.

The CDR3 spells CASSFSRVPGEQYF. CDR3 nucleotides: TGCGCCAGCAGCTTTAGCAGGGTTCCGGGCGAGCAGTACTTC. The V call is TRBV5-1, the J call TRBJ2-7, with D possibly being TRBD1 (5 bases). In germline, CDR1 is SGHRS, CDR2 YFSETQ. Deletions cut 2 bases from V and 6 bases from J, with 15 bases between. This CDR3 region has 14 residues. Drawing the rest from reference TRBV5-1 and TRBJ2-7, the complete variable domain is KAGVTQTPRYLIKTRGQQVTLSCSPISGHRSVSWYQQTPGQGLQFLFEYFSETQRNKGNFPGRFSGRQFSNSRSEMNVSTLELGDSALYLCASSFSRVPGEQYFGPGTRLTVT.

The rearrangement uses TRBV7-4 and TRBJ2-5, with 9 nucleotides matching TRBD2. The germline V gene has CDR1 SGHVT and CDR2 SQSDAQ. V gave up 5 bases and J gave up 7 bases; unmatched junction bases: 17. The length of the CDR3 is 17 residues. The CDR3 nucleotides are TGTGCCAGCAGCGGGATTGGGGCACTAGCGGGCCAGGGGACCCAGTACTTC. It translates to CASSGIGALAGQGTQYF.

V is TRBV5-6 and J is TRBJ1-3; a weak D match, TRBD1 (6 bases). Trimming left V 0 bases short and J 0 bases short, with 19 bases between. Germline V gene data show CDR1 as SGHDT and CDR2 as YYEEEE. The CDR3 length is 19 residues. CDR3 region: CASSLARLGQLSSGNTIYF. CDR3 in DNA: TGTGCCAGCAGCTTGGCCCGTCTAGGACAGCTGTCCTCTGGAAACACCATATATTTT.

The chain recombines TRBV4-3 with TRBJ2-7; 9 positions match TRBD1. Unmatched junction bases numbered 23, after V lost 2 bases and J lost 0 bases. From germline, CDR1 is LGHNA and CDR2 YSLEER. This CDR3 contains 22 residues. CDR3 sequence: CASSQRVVLIRPDRGFSYEQYF. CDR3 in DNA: TGCGCCAGCAGCCAAAGAGTGGTCCTCATCCGCCCCGACAGGGGGTTCTCCTACGAGCAGTACTTC.

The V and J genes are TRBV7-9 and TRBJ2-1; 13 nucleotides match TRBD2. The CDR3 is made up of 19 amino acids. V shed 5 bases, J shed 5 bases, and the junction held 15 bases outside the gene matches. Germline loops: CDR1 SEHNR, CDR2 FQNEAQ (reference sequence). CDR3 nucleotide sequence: TGTGCCAGCAGCCCGATACCCCCGACTAGCGGGAGGCCTGACAATGAGCAGTTCTTC. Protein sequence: CASSPIPPTSGRPDNEQFF.

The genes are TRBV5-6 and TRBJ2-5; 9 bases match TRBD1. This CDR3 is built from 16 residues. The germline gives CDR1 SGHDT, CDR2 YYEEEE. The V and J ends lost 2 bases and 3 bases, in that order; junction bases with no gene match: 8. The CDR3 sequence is CASSLLVRDREETQYF. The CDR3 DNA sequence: TGTGCCAGCAGCTTACTAGTCCGGGACAGGGAAGAGACCCAGTACTTC.

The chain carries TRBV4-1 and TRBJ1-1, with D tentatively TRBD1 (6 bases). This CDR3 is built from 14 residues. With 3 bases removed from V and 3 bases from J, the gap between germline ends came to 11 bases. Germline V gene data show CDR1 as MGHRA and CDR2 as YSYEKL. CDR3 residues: CASSQLRGDTEAFF. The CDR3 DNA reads TGCGCCAGCAGCCAGCTCAGGGGAGACACTGAAGCTTTCTTT.